In this sample, the clone carrying this T cell receptor beta chain turned up a few times. Its antigen remains unknown. This sample is drawn from a study of T cells after yellow fever vaccination. General study points: After the booster, 95% to 98% of CD4 and about 90% of CD8 primary-response clones were re-detected.

CDR1 is SNHLY, CDR2 FYNNEI, per germline. V was cut by 7 bases and J by 2 bases, with 12 bases left in between. This CDR3 comprises 14 residues. MiXCR was run by TCRdb on the 5' RACE reads, yielding one entry per CDR3 protein. The sample contains hundreds of thousands of distinct CDR3 sequences, 3.6% of which appear only once. The receptor comes from a man aged 18 to 29 who received the YFV17D yellow fever vaccine. The input for sequencing was PBMCs, taken on the day of the yellow fever booster vaccination. V is TRBV2 and J is TRBJ1-5; tentatively, D is TRBD1 (5 bases). The CDR3 nucleotides are TGTGCCAGCAATGCCCGGGACGGCAATCAGCCCCAGCATTTT. Translation: CASNARDGNQPQHF.